This TCR beta chain was sequenced in a study of blood T cell repertoires in COVID-19. On the study more broadly: The United States, Italy and Spain provided the acute and convalescent COVID-19 samples.

Clones were sequenced by immunoSEQ multiplex PCR, and TCRdb holds only the in-frame ones, with some missing. The top ten hold 5.5% of the sample, which has some 130,000 clones, roughly 84% seen once. This clone occurred a few times. The germline V and J ends were trimmed by 3 bases and 3 bases, with 18 bases remaining between them. The CDR3 length is 16 residues. CDR1 is SGHAT, CDR2 FQNNGV, per germline. Participant reports of clinical history set cohort assignment. Sequencing was done on a sample of PBMCs or T cells enriched from blood (not recorded which). This sequence was found in a middle-aged man with acute COVID-19. The chain links TRBV11-2 to TRBJ2-7, with a tentative D call TRBD1 (6 bases). CDR3 residues: CASSFTGFLSYYEQYF. The CDR3, as DNA: TGTGCCAGCAGCTTCACAGGGTTCCTCTCGTACTACGAGCAGTACTTC.